The 13 T cell receptor beta chains below come from one sample, sequenced in a study of PD-1 blockade in classical Hodgkin lymphoma. Sequencing was performed with immunoSEQ multiplex PCR; in TCRdb, only in-frame clones are kept and a portion is missing. This table holds approximately 20,000 clones, 80% found once. Time point here: cycle 4 day 1 (C4D1), after more than 5 weeks of nivolumab. Brentuximab vedotin exposure varied, and every patient relapsed after autologous stem cell transplantation. Sequenced here: peripheral blood mononuclear cells (PBMCs), sampled before the fourth cycle of nivolumab. The receptors here all came from a human donor with classical Hodgkin lymphoma.

The chain is built from TRBV5-6 and TRBJ2-7; D uncertain. The germline V gene has CDR1 SGHDT and CDR2 YYEEEE. V was shortened by 4 bases and J by 2 bases, with 7 bases between the two germline ends. The CDR3 sequence is 12 residues long. This CDR3 is CASSRATYEQYF. For the CDR3, the DNA is TGTGCCAGCAGCCGGGCCACCTACGAGCAGTACTTC.

By share, this clone counts as medium-sized. CDR3 amino acids: CASSQPSRGHESTDTQYF. DNA for the CDR3: TGTGCCAGCAGTCAACCCAGCCGGGGACACGAAAGCACAGATACGCAGTATTTT. V is TRBV14 and J is TRBJ2-3, with D possibly matching TRBD1 (6 bases). The CDR3 loop spans 18 amino acids. The germline V gene has CDR1 SGHDN and CDR2 FVKESK. With 6 bases removed from V and 0 bases from J, the gap between germline ends came to 22 bases.

V gene TRBV12-2 combines with J gene TRBJ1-3. TRBV12-2 constitutes a pseudogene. The CDR3 sequence is 13 residues long. The CDR3 here is CASRRGDGNTIYF. The CDR3 DNA sequence: TGTGCAAGTCGTAGGGGGGATGGAAACACCATATATTTT.

The chain uses TRBV6-5 and TRBJ2-2; D gene ambiguous. Germline CDR1 is MNHEY and CDR2 is SVGAGI. This CDR3 contains 13 residues. Trimming took off 4 bases at V and 5 bases at J, with 8 bases between the two ends. The CDR3, as DNA: TGTGCCAGCAGTTTAAGTGTGACCGGGGAGCTGTTTTTT. It yields the protein CASSLSVTGELFF.

The chain carries TRBV5-6 and TRBJ1-1, with 7 bases matching TRBD1. V shed 3 bases and J 5 bases; nucleotides not matched to a gene: 7. The CDR3 extends over 14 amino acids. The germline CDR1 and CDR2 sequences are SGHDT and YYEEEE. CDR3 DNA: TGTGCCAGCAGCTCCTTTGACAGGGAGACTGAAGCTTTCTTT. Translated, it gives CASSSFDRETEAFF.

The rearrangement links TRBV2 to TRBJ1-5; D is possibly TRBD1 (5 bases). Germline-derived CDR1 and CDR2 are SNHLY and FYNNEI. Between the trimmed V and J ends, which lost 6 bases and 7 bases, there was a span of 16 bases. The CDR3 extends over 14 amino acids. CDR3 protein: CASSPRRGSQPQHF. The CDR3, as DNA: TGTGCCAGCAGCCCACGGAGGGGTTCGCAGCCCCAGCATTTT.

The chain has TRBV5-4 and TRBJ1-5, with D possibly TRBD1 on 5 matching bases. V lost 0 bases to trimming and J lost 4 bases, with 14 bases between them. CDR1 and CDR2 (germline): SGHNT, YYREEE (reference sequence). This CDR3 has 16 amino acids. The CDR3 loop is CASSLGGRGTNQPQHF. CDR3 bases: TGTGCCAGCAGCTTGGGAGGCCGGGGGACTAATCAGCCCCAGCATTTT.

This sequence joins TRBV2 and TRBJ1-5, with D possibly matching TRBD1 (5 bases). The CDR3 totals 15 residues. CDR1 is SNHLY, CDR2 FYNNEI, per germline. V was pared by 6 bases and J by 0 bases, with 12 bases between. The CDR3: CASREWGYSNQPQHF. In DNA form, the CDR3 reads TGTGCCAGCAGGGAATGGGGGTATAGCAATCAGCCCCAGCATTTT.

The V call is TRBV6-1, the J call TRBJ2-5; D perhaps matches TRBD1 (6 bases). V lost 7 bases and J lost 5, with 17 bases in between. The CDR3 is made up of 14 amino acids. Germline V gives CDR1 MNHNS, CDR2 SASEGT. The CDR3 sequence: CASMSDRGMETQYF. In nucleotides, the CDR3 is TGTGCCAGCATGTCGGACAGAGGTATGGAGACCCAGTACTTC.

V usage is TRBV11-2 and J usage is TRBJ1-2, with D maybe TRBD1 (5 bases). The germline CDR1 and CDR2 sequences are SGHAT and FQNNGV. The CDR3 covers 16 residues. The ends were cut back, 0 bases at V and 0 bases at J, with 11 bases in the middle. The CDR3 DNA is TGTGCCAGCAGCTTAGATCCCCAGGGTCCTAACTATGGCTACACCTTC. It encodes CASSLDPQGPNYGYTF.

This sequence joins TRBV5-4 and TRBJ2-1; 7 nucleotides line up with TRBD2. This CDR3 has 15 amino acids. Germline-derived CDR1 and CDR2 are SGHNT and YYREEE (reference sequence). Trimming cost V 0 bases and J 7 bases; bases outside gene matches: 7. The CDR3 here is CASSLVREAGNEQFF. The CDR3 region has the DNA TGTGCCAGCAGCTTGGTTCGGGAGGCCGGGAATGAGCAGTTCTTC.

The V and J genes are TRBV10-2 and TRBJ2-3; D is unresolved. Between the trimmed V and J ends, which lost 4 bases and 2 bases, there was a span of 16 bases. Germline V gives CDR1 WSHSY, CDR2 SAAADI. This CDR3 has 16 residues. DNA of the CDR3: TGCGCCAGCAGTGGGGAACTCTTCTCTGACACAGATACGCAGTATTTT. Its protein product is CASSGELFSDTDTQYF.

The chain carries TRBV28 and TRBJ2-3; D unclear. Deletions cut 6 bases from V and 4 bases from J, with 11 bases between. The CDR3 loop spans 13 amino acids. From germline, CDR1 is MDHEN and CDR2 SYDVKM. The CDR3 protein is CASSPGWADTQYF. The CDR3 region has the DNA TGTGCCAGCAGCCCCGGGTGGGCAGATACGCAGTATTTT.